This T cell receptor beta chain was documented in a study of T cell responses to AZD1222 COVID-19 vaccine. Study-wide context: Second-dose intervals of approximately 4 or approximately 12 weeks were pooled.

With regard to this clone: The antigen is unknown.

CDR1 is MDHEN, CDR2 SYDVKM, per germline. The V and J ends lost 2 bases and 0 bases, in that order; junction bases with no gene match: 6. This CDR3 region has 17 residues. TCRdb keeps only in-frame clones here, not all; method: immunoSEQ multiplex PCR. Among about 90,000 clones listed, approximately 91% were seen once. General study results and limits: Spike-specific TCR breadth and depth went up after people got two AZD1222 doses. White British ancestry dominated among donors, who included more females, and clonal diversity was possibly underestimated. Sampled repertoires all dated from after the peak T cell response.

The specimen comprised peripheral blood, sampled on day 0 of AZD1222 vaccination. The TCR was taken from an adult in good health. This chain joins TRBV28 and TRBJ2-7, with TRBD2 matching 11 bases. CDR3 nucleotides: TGTGCCAGCAGTTTAAAACTAGCGGGAGCCTTCTCCTACGAGCAGTACTTC. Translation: CASSLKLAGAFSYEQYF.